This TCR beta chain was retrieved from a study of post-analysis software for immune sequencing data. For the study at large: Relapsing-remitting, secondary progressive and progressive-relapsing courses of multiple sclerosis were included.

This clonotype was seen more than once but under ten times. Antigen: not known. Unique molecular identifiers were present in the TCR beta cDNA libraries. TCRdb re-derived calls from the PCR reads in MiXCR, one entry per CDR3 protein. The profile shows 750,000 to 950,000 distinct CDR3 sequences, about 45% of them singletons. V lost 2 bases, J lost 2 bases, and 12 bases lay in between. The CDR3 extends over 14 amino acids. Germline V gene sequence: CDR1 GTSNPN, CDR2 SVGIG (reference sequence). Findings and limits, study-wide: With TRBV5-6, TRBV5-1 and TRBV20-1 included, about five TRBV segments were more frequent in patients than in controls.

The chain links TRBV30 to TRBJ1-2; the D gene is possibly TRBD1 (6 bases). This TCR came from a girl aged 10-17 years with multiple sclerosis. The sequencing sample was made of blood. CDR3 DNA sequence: TGTGCCTGGAGTCCGAGCGGGGGCAACTATGGCTACACCTTC. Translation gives CAWSPSGGNYGYTF. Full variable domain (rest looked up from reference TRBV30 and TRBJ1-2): SQTIHQWPATLVQPVGSPLSLECTVEGTSNPNLYWYRQAAGRGLQLLFYSVGIGQISSEVPQNLSASRPQDRQFILSSKKLLLSDSGFYLCAWSPSGGNYGYTFGSGTRLTVV.